This passage covers 15 T cell receptor beta chains from one sample sequenced in a study of T cells in localized non-small cell lung cancer. Here immunoSEQ multiplex PCR was the method, and the copy in TCRdb shows in-frame clones only, minus some. The sample carries approximately 54,000 clones, just over 85% recorded once. The sample was peripheral blood, taken before any cancer treatment. These receptors were taken from a woman aged 35-75 years with stage I lung adenocarcinoma.

The V call is TRBV7-9, the J call TRBJ1-3; no clear D gene. Looked up from germline, CDR1 is SEHNR and CDR2 is FQNEAQ (reference sequence). V was cut by 1 base and J by 0 bases, with 13 bases left in between. CDR3 size: 17 residues. The chain's CDR3 is CASSLGAGSASGNTIYF. Written as DNA, the CDR3 is TGTGCCAGCAGCTTAGGGGCAGGATCTGCCTCTGGAAACACCATATATTTT.

The V and J genes are TRBV18 and TRBJ2-1; 8 bases are a match to TRBD2. The CDR3 extends over 15 amino acids. The V gene's germline CDR1 is KGHSH and CDR2 LQKENI. Trimming removed 2 bases from V and 1 base from J; junction bases left unmatched: 1. The CDR3 coding sequence is TGTGCCAGCTCACCAGGCGGGGGGTCCTACAATGAGCAGTTCTTC. Translated: CASSPGGGSYNEQFF.

This clone was seen once. The CDR3 protein is CATKRYSGNTIYF. The CDR3 coding sequence is TGTGCCACGAAACGATACTCTGGAAACACCATATATTTT. The chain combines TRBV6-5 with TRBJ1-3, with unresolved D. CDR1 and CDR2 (germline): MNHEY, SVGAGI. V gave up 10 bases and J gave up 0 bases, with 10 bases separating them. CDR3 length: 13 amino acids.

The chain carries TRBV7-2 and TRBJ2-3; 8 nucleotides agree with TRBD2. Germline CDR1 is SGHTA and CDR2 is FQGNSA. Trimming removed 0 bases from V and 6 bases from J; junction bases left unmatched: 8. The CDR3 is 16 amino acids. The CDR3 loop reads CASSLAGASGRDTQYF. Written as DNA, the CDR3 is TGTGCCAGCAGCTTAGCCGGGGCTAGCGGGCGGGATACGCAGTATTTT.

This chain joins TRBV4-3 and TRBJ1-6; D unclear. In germline, CDR1 is LGHNA, CDR2 YSLEER. The length of the CDR3 is 14 residues. Between the trimmed V and J ends, which lost 6 bases and 6 bases, there was a span of 12 bases. CDR3 sequence (DNA): TGCGCCAGCAGTCTAGCCCTCGGTAATTCACCCCTCCACTTT. It codes for CASSLALGNSPLHF.

V gene TRBV19 combines with J gene TRBJ1-1; 8 nucleotides match TRBD1. Germline trimming cut 11 bases from V and 4 bases from J; bases unmatched to any gene: 9. The CDR3 spans 13 residues. CDR1 and CDR2 (germline): LNHDA, SQIVND (reference sequence). The CDR3 reads CASGNTGGTEAFF. The DNA of the CDR3 is TGTGCCTCCGGGAATACAGGGGGCACTGAAGCTTTCTTT.

This chain joins TRBV14 and TRBJ1-1, with TRBD1 matching over 8 bases. There are 18 residues in the CDR3. Germline trimming cut 8 bases from V and 0 bases from J; bases unmatched to any gene: 17. Germline V gene sequence: CDR1 SGHDN, CDR2 FVKESK. The CDR3 loop is CASYSLEGTGKVNTEAFF. The CDR3 DNA follows: TGTGCCAGCTACTCCCTGGAGGGGACAGGAAAAGTGAACACTGAAGCTTTCTTT.

The chain employs TRBV5-4 and TRBJ2-5; a weak D match, TRBD1 (6 bases). Germline CDR1 SGHNT, CDR2 YYREEE (reference sequence). V shed 4 bases and J shed 0 bases, with 10 bases lying between them. This CDR3 comprises 14 residues. This chain's CDR3 is CASSLYRDQETQYF. The DNA of the CDR3 is TGTGCCAGCAGCCTTTACAGGGACCAAGAGACCCAGTACTTC.

The V call is TRBV11-2, the J call TRBJ2-7; 7 nucleotides match TRBD2. The CDR3 is 15 residues long. Germline V gene data show CDR1 as SGHAT and CDR2 as FQNNGV. V gave up 0 bases and J gave up 7 bases; unmatched junction bases: 9. CDR3 sequence reads: CASSLEVSGLGEQYF. DNA of the CDR3: TGTGCCAGCAGCTTAGAAGTTAGCGGGCTGGGGGAGCAGTACTTC. Using reference TRBV11-2 and TRBJ2-7 for the parts outside the CDR3, the full variable domain is EAGVAQSPRYKIIEKRQSVAFWCNPISGHATLYWYQQILGQGPKLLIQFQNNGVVDDSQLPKDRFSAERLKGVDSTLKIQPAKLEDSAVYLCASSLEVSGLGEQYFGPGTRLTVT.

The chain is built from TRBV7-2 and TRBJ2-7; perhaps TRBD1 as D (7 bases). The germline CDR1 and CDR2 sequences are SGHTA and FQGNSA. CDR3 length: 17 amino acids. Trimming removed 5 bases from V and 3 bases from J, with 23 bases in between. The CDR3 sequence: CASSPSGGLLSFYEQYF. The CDR3 DNA reads TGTGCCAGCAGCCCTTCAGGGGGACTCCTTTCCTTCTACGAGCAGTACTTC.

The sample holds one count of this clone. This chain connects TRBV15 to TRBJ1-4; the match to TRBD1 covers 7 bases. Losses at the gene ends were 0 bases for V and 7 bases for J; bases not matched to a gene: 8. Per germline, CDR1 LNHNV and CDR2 YYDKDF (reference sequence). There are 16 residues in the CDR3. The CDR3, as DNA: TGTGCCACCAGCAGAGATAAGACAGGGATACGTGAAAAACTGTTTTTT. Residues: CATSRDKTGIREKLFF.

This chain connects TRBV10-2 to TRBJ2-2; D may correspond to TRBD1 or TRBD2 (5 bases each). Germline CDR1 WSHSY, CDR2 SAAADI. The V and J ends lost 6 bases and 2 bases respectively, with 13 bases between them. The CDR3 spans 15 residues. The CDR3 reads CASRDRGLNTGELFF. The CDR3, as DNA: TGCGCCAGCAGAGACAGAGGGCTTAACACCGGGGAGCTGTTTTTT.

The J gene is TRBJ2-2, the V gene TRBV7-2; 9 bases line up with TRBD2. With V trimmed by 1 base and J by 13 bases, 10 bases remained unmatched. CDR1 is SGHTA and CDR2 is FQGNSA in the germline V gene. The CDR3 is made up of 15 amino acids. CDR3 coding DNA: TGTGCCAGCAGCTTAGGAGCTAGCGGGAAAACGGGGCTGTTTTTT. Protein sequence: CASSLGASGKTGLFF.

The chain has TRBV15 and TRBJ1-4; D perhaps matches TRBD1 (5 bases). The germline gives CDR1 LNHNV, CDR2 YYDKDF (reference sequence). V lost 1 base and J 7 bases, leaving 13 bases between the germline ends. The length of the CDR3 is 15 residues. The CDR3 spells CATSRVRGVGEKLFF. The CDR3, as DNA: TGTGCCACCAGCAGAGTTCGAGGGGTGGGTGAAAAACTGTTTTTT.

The J gene is TRBJ1-5, the V gene TRBV5-8; D is ambiguous. Trimming shortened V by 4 bases and J by 6 bases, and 17 bases separated the two germline ends. The length of the CDR3 is 15 residues. Germline CDR1 and CDR2: SGHTS and YDEGEE. The DNA for the CDR3 is TGTGCCAGCAGCCCAAACCGGCATCAGAGTCAGCCCCAGCATTTT. As protein: CASSPNRHQSQPQHF. Filled out from reference TRBV5-8 and TRBJ1-5, the complete variable domain reads EAGVTQSPTHLIKTRGQQATLRCSPISGHTSVYWYQQALGLGLQFLLWYDEGEERNRGNFPPRFSGRQFPNYSSELNVNALELEDSALYLCASSPNRHQSQPQHFGDGTRLSIL.